This T cell receptor beta chain was documented in a study of blood T cell repertoires in COVID-19. Study-wide context: Acute-phase and convalescent COVID-19 samples originated in the United States, Italy and Spain. The cDNA or gDNA used as material had been derived from T cells, B-cell-depleted T cells, or PBMCs.

In the study's own analysis: Amplifying reference gene primers gave estimates of nucleated cell counts. Data came from immunoSEQ multiplex PCR; TCRdb stores just in-frame clones and leaves some out. V and J calls and clone size are as listed in that table; D and trimming were resolved from the DNA. The sample gives more than 150,000 clones, approximately 88% of which show up once; 5.5% to 7.5% is in the top ten. V shed 5 bases and J shed 0 bases, with 13 bases lying between them. CDR3 size: 16 residues. Germline V CDR1 and CDR2: SGHVS, FQNEAQ. Sequencing was done on a sample of peripheral blood. This TCR was recovered from a man aged 35 to 55 with acute or convalescent COVID-19. The gene calls are TRBV7-8 and TRBJ2-2; no firm D call. The CDR3 DNA follows: TGTGCCAGCAGCCCGACGGGTTTATCGAACACCGGGGAGCTGTTTTTT. It yields the protein CASSPTGLSNTGELFF.